Reported below is one TCR beta chain. Its cognate antigen is unknown. This specimen belongs to a study of graft-versus-host responses after intestinal transplantation. Clones were sequenced by immunoSEQ multiplex PCR, and TCRdb holds only the in-frame ones, with some missing. This sample has 80,000 to 95,000 clones, with about 92% found just once. General study results and limits: Researchers found peak circulating GvH clone levels linked to early post-transplant HvG declines. GvH clones detected in recipient marrow included some appearing first in ileum or blood.

Trimming removed 8 bases from V and 3 bases from J; junction bases left unmatched: 6. This CDR3 comprises 13 residues. CDR1 and CDR2 (germline): MNHEY, SMNVEV (reference sequence). Here the sequenced sample was unstimulated CD8+ T cells sorted from spleen or lymph node cells, taken before intestinal transplant. This rearrangement joins TRBV27 to TRBJ1-2, with 7 bases matching TRBD1. This clonotype originated in a human donor who received an intestinal transplant. This CDR3 is CASRPQGDYGYTF. CDR3 nucleotide sequence: TGTGCCAGCCGTCCCCAGGGGGACTATGGCTACACCTTC.